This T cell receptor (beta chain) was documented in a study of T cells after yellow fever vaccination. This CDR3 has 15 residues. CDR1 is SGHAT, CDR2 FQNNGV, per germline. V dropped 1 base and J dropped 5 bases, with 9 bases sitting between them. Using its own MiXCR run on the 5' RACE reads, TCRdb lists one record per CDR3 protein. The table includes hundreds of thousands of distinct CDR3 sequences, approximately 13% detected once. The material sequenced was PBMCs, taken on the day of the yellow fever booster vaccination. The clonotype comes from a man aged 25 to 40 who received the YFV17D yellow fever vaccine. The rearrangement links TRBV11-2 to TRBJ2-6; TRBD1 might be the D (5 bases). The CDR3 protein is CASSLGQGRANVLTF. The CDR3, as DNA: TGTGCCAGCAGCTTAGGGCAGGGCAGGGCCAACGTCCTGACTTTC.